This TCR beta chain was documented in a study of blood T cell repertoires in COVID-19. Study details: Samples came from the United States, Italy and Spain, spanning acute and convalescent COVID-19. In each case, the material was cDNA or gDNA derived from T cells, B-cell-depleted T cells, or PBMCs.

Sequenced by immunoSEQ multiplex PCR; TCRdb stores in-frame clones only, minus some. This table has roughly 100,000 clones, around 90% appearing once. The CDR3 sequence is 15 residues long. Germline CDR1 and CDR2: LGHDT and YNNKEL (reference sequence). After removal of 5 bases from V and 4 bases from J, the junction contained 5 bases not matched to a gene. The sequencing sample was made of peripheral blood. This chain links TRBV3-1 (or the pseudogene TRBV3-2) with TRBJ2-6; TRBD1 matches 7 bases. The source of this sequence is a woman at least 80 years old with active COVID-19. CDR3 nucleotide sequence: TGTGCCAGCAGCTTAGACAGGGCCGGGGCCAACGTCCTGACTTTC. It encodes CASSLDRAGANVLTF.